The 9 T cell receptor beta chains in this list originate from one sample, sequenced in a study of cytomegalovirus exposure and HLA in healthy donors. The method was immunoSEQ multiplex PCR; TCRdb's version includes in-frame clones alone and lacks a portion of them. The data show 95,000 to 150,000 clones, 85% to 90% seen once. Sequencing was carried out using PBMCs. Every receptor here comes from a woman aged 18-30 years in good health and CMV-seropositive.

The chain uses TRBV7-9 and TRBJ1-2; weak D call: TRBD1 (5 bases). Trimming pared 4 bases from V and 0 bases from J, leaving 9 bases between. The length of the CDR3 is 14 residues. CDR1 and CDR2 from the germline V gene are SEHNR and FQNEAQ (reference sequence). The CDR3, as DNA: TGTGCCAGCAGCTCTAGACAGACTAACTATGGCTACACCTTC. Protein: CASSSRQTNYGYTF. The entire variable domain, with the rest obtained from reference TRBV7-9 and TRBJ1-2, is as follows: DTGVSQNPRHKITKRGQNVTFRCDPISEHNRLYWYRQTLGQGPEFLTYFQNEAQLEKSRLLSDRFSAERPKGSFSTLEIQRTEQGDSAMYLCASSSRQTNYGYTFGSGTRLTVV.

The chain is built from TRBV18 and TRBJ1-2, with 9 bases that match TRBD1. Trimming cost V 8 bases and J 7 bases; bases outside gene matches: 8. This CDR3 is 13 amino acids long. Germline CDR1 is KGHSH and CDR2 is LQKENI. DNA for the CDR3: TGTGCCAGCACCTTACAGGGGGCTGGTGGCTACACCTTC. As protein: CASTLQGAGGYTF.

This clone was counted a single time. This chain joins TRBV4-2 and TRBJ2-5; 7 positions match TRBD2. The CDR3 is made up of 14 amino acids. Unmatched junction bases numbered 4, after V lost 1 base and J lost 5 bases. The germline V gene has CDR1 LGHNA and CDR2 YNFKEQ. The CDR3, as DNA: TGTGCCAGCAGCCAAGGGGGGGGTCAGGAGACCCAGTACTTC. The encoded protein is CASSQGGGQETQYF.

This chain links TRBV5-1 with TRBJ1-2; 7 bases are a match to TRBD1. The CDR3 extends over 14 amino acids. CDR1 is SGHRS, CDR2 YFSETQ, per germline. Germline trimming cut 2 bases from V and 0 bases from J; bases unmatched to any gene: 1. The CDR3 nucleotides read TGCGCCAGCAGCTTACAGGGGTCTAACTATGGCTACACCTTC. Amino acid sequence: CASSLQGSNYGYTF.

V and J are TRBV7-9 and TRBJ1-2; D gene uncertain. V dropped 5 bases and J dropped 8 bases, with 12 bases sitting between them. Germline CDR1 reads SEHNR; CDR2 reads FQNEAQ (reference sequence). The CDR3 has 12 amino acids. This CDR3 is CASSGLDGGYTF. The DNA for the CDR3 is TGTGCCAGCAGCGGCCTTGACGGGGGCTACACCTTC.

The V and J genes are TRBV2 and TRBJ2-6; D is uncertain. The germline CDR1 and CDR2 sequences are SNHLY and FYNNEI. The CDR3 totals 17 residues. Trimming cost V 2 bases and J 2 bases, with 13 bases left between them. The CDR3 reads CASSEILRVPGANVLTF. For the CDR3, the DNA is TGTGCCAGCAGTGAAATACTCCGGGTTCCTGGGGCCAACGTCCTGACTTTC.

The V and J genes are TRBV18 and TRBJ1-2, with 10 bases aligning to TRBD1. This CDR3 is built from 15 residues. Germline values: CDR1 KGHSH, CDR2 LQKENI. The trim removed 5 bases at V and 5 bases at J, leaving 8 bases unmatched. The CDR3 loop reads CASSSRQGQGYGYTF. DNA for the CDR3: TGTGCCAGCTCATCCCGACAGGGACAGGGGTATGGCTACACCTTC.

CDR3 DNA sequence: TGTGCCTGGAGCCCGACAGCGGGGGCCTACGAGCAGTACTTC. Translated, it gives CAWSPTAGAYEQYF. The J gene is TRBJ2-7, the V gene TRBV30; TRBD2 aligns across 8 bases. Trimming took 3 bases from V and 2 from J; bases not matched to a gene: 6. The CDR3 runs to 14 residues. CDR1 and CDR2 (germline): GTSNPN, SVGIG (reference sequence).

This chain connects TRBV6-5 to TRBJ2-7, with 7 positions matching TRBD1. Germline-derived CDR1 and CDR2 are MNHEY and SVGAGI. The CDR3 loop spans 15 amino acids. After removal of 0 bases from V and 5 bases from J, the junction contained 7 bases not matched to a gene. CDR3 nucleotide sequence: TGTGCCAGCAGTTACTCGACAGGGCGGAGAAACGAGCAGTACTTC. It specifies CASSYSTGRRNEQYF.